This TCR beta chain was documented in a study of spatial heterogeneity in lung cancer. The time point was: sample taken at primary tumor resection. No cells were sorted before sequencing. The whole RNA sequenced was extracted from tumor, nontumor lung or frozen PBMC. With 5 bases clipped from V and 9 bases from J, the junction kept 8 bases outside the gene matches. Germline V gene lookup returns CDR1 LNHDA and CDR2 SQIVND (reference sequence). The CDR3 totals 15 residues. This clonotype was seen more than once but under ten times. Its antigen is currently unknown. Findings and caveats of the study: There were more appearances of ubiquitous expanded tumor TCRs in blood at resection than at follow-up.

TCRdb passed the 5' RACE reads through MiXCR, listing each CDR3 protein once. Of about 82,000 distinct CDR3 sequences in the sample, roughly 13% were seen once. This clonotype was obtained from a male donor with early-stage non-small cell lung cancer. This chain links TRBV19 with TRBJ1-5; 12 nucleotides align to TRBD1. Specimen: PBMCs, collected at surgery. CDR3 sequence (DNA): TGTGCCAGTAGTGCCGGGACAGGGGGCATAGGGCCCCAGCATTTT. Translation gives CASSAGTGGIGPQHF.